The rows below give T cell receptor beta chains drawn from one sample of a study of blood T cells in healthy people across ages. Via MiXCR, TCRdb re-called the 5' RACE reads, giving one row per CDR3 protein. Of 1,100,000 or so distinct CDR3 sequences listed, less than 50% are singletons. The sequencing sample was made of blood. The origin of the receptors is a woman aged 60-75 years in good health. The CDR3 runs from the conserved cysteine through the conserved F or W. A D gene is named only where the DNA matches it firmly. Clone sizes are given selectively: once, few, many, or a class where the clone is expanded.

d_gene: .; v_gene: TRBV2; j_gene: TRBJ2-3; abundance: few; CDR3aa: CASPGARSTDTQYF; CDR3nt: TGTGCCAGCCCGGGGGCTCGTAGCACAGATACGCAGTATTTT
d_gene: TRBD1; v_gene: TRBV20-1; j_gene: TRBJ2-5; abundance: .; CDR3aa: CSAVTGGNAETQYF; CDR3nt: TGCAGTGCTGTTACAGGGGGCAACGCGGAGACCCAGTACTTC
d_gene: .; v_gene: TRBV27; j_gene: TRBJ1-2; abundance: .; CDR3aa: CASSPLGGLYGYTF; CDR3nt: TGTGCCAGCAGCCCCCTGGGGGGCCTCTATGGCTACACCTTC
d_gene: TRBD2; v_gene: TRBV20-1; j_gene: TRBJ2-1; abundance: .; CDR3aa: CSAPPQAGGPVSNEQFF; CDR3nt: TGCAGTGCTCCGCCTCAGGCGGGAGGGCCTGTTTCGAATGAGCAGTTCTTC
d_gene: TRBD2; v_gene: TRBV9; j_gene: TRBJ2-3; abundance: .; CDR3aa: CASSVGSGRYTDTQYF; CDR3nt: TGTGCCAGCAGCGTAGGGAGCGGGAGATACACAGATACGCAGTATTTT
d_gene: TRBD2; v_gene: TRBV7-9; j_gene: TRBJ2-3; abundance: .; CDR3aa: CASGEGSGRPQSTDTQYF; CDR3nt: TGTGCCAGCGGAGAGGGTAGCGGGAGACCCCAAAGCACAGATACGCAGTATTTT
d_gene: TRBD1; v_gene: TRBV13; j_gene: TRBJ2-5; abundance: .; CDR3aa: CASSFAGTGVRETQYF; CDR3nt: TGTGCCAGCAGCTTCGCCGGGACAGGGGTTCGAGAGACCCAGTACTTC
d_gene: .; v_gene: TRBV12-3/TRBV12-4; j_gene: TRBJ2-3; abundance: .; CDR3aa: CASSPLPMRGSTDTQYF; CDR3nt: TGTGCCAGCAGTCCTCTTCCCATGCGGGGTAGCACAGATACGCAGTATTTT
d_gene: TRBD2; v_gene: TRBV4-2; j_gene: TRBJ2-7; abundance: few; CDR3aa: CASSQVLRETTYEQYF; CDR3nt: TGTGCCAGCAGCCAAGTTTTGCGGGAGACCACCTACGAGCAGTACTTC
d_gene: TRBD2; v_gene: TRBV18; j_gene: TRBJ2-5; abundance: .; CDR3aa: CASSPPPGTNQETQYF; CDR3nt: TGTGCCAGCTCACCACCCCCCGGGACTAACCAAGAGACCCAGTACTTC
d_gene: .; v_gene: TRBV20-1; j_gene: TRBJ2-5; abundance: .; CDR3aa: CSARDSAETGKFQYF; CDR3nt: TGCAGTGCTAGAGATTCGGCAGAAACTGGTAAATTCCAGTACTTC
d_gene: TRBD2; v_gene: TRBV18; j_gene: TRBJ2-5; abundance: .; CDR3aa: CASSRTSSQETQYF; CDR3nt: TGTGCCAGCTCACGGACTAGCAGCCAGGAGACCCAGTACTTC
d_gene: TRBD1; v_gene: TRBV29-1; j_gene: TRBJ2-6; abundance: few; CDR3aa: CSVGQGVTSGANVLTF; CDR3nt: TGCAGCGTTGGCCAGGGGGTTACCTCTGGGGCCAACGTCCTGACTTTC
d_gene: TRBD2; v_gene: TRBV5-5; j_gene: TRBJ2-1; abundance: .; CDR3aa: CASSLVAGSRFF; CDR3nt: TGTGCCAGCAGCTTGGTAGCGGGGAGTAGGTTCTTC
d_gene: .; v_gene: TRBV15; j_gene: TRBJ2-1; abundance: few; CDR3aa: CATSRRGGSYNEQFF; CDR3nt: TGTGCCACCAGCAGGAGAGGGGGGTCCTACAATGAGCAGTTCTTC
d_gene: .; v_gene: TRBV5-1; j_gene: TRBJ2-7; abundance: .; CDR3aa: CASSAVGAYEQYF; CDR3nt: TGCGCCAGCAGCGCCGTGGGGGCCTACGAGCAGTACTTC
d_gene: .; v_gene: TRBV29-1; j_gene: TRBJ2-7; abundance: few; CDR3aa: CNVFFGDSSYEQYF; CDR3nt: TGCAACGTTTTTTTCGGCGACAGCTCCTACGAGCAGTACTTC
d_gene: .; v_gene: TRBV11-2; j_gene: TRBJ1-2; abundance: .; CDR3aa: CASSLEGSYTF; CDR3nt: TGTGCCAGCAGCTTAGAGGGGAGCTACACCTTC
d_gene: .; v_gene: TRBV21-1; j_gene: TRBJ2-7; abundance: .; CDR3aa: CASSKATGVSYEQYF; CDR3nt: TGTGCCAGCAGCAAAGCGACGGGCGTCTCCTACGAGCAGTACTTC
d_gene: .; v_gene: TRBV20-1; j_gene: TRBJ1-1; abundance: once; CDR3aa: CSARGTALNTEAFF; CDR3nt: TGCAGTGCTAGAGGGACAGCTTTGAACACTGAAGCTTTCTTT
d_gene: .; v_gene: TRBV20-1; j_gene: TRBJ2-7; abundance: .; CDR3aa: CSASGRDAYEQYF; CDR3nt: TGCAGTGCCTCCGGCAGGGACGCCTACGAGCAGTACTTC
d_gene: TRBD2; v_gene: TRBV5-1; j_gene: TRBJ2-7; abundance: few; CDR3aa: CASSPPGLAGYEQYF; CDR3nt: TGCGCCAGCAGCCCTCCGGGACTAGCGGGCTACGAGCAGTACTTC
d_gene: .; v_gene: TRBV20-1; j_gene: TRBJ2-3; abundance: many; CDR3aa: CSAREVADTQYF; CDR3nt: TGCAGTGCTAGAGAGGTGGCAGATACGCAGTATTTT
d_gene: .; v_gene: TRBV6-1; j_gene: TRBJ2-1; abundance: .; CDR3aa: CASSSYSYNEQFF; CDR3nt: TGTGCCAGCAGTTCCTACTCGTACAATGAGCAGTTCTTC
d_gene: TRBD1; v_gene: TRBV10-3; j_gene: TRBJ1-2; abundance: once; CDR3aa: CASGRGSSYGYTF; CDR3nt: TGTGCCTCGGGCAGGGGGTCCTCCTATGGCTACACCTTC
d_gene: .; v_gene: TRBV7-8; j_gene: TRBJ2-5; abundance: .; CDR3aa: CASSLSGGSVETQYF; CDR3nt: TGTGCCAGCAGCTTAAGTGGAGGTTCAGTAGAGACCCAGTACTTC